These 21 T cell receptor beta chains were all obtained from the same sample, sequenced in a study of T-cell reconstitution after alpha-beta-depleted transplantation in children. A library of TCRbeta sequences, prepared with unique molecular identifiers, was generated. MiXCR, applied by TCRdb to the PCR reads, yields one record per CDR3 protein. The sample has about 610,000 distinct CDR3 sequences; over 20% are singletons. The sequenced sample was PBMCs, obtained before TCRalphabeta/CD19-depleted stem cell transplant. These receptor sequences come from a boy less than two years old with Wiskott-Aldrich syndrome, due to receive a stem cell transplant.

The rearrangement uses TRBV5-6 and TRBJ2-1; D perhaps matches TRBD2 (5 bases). Trimming left V 5 bases short and J 2 bases short, with 14 bases between. Germline V gene sequence: CDR1 SGHDT, CDR2 YYEEEE. The CDR3 has 15 amino acids. The CDR3 region is CASSWRGSTYNEQFF. The CDR3 coding sequence is TGTGCCAGCAGTTGGCGAGGGTCCACCTACAATGAGCAGTTCTTC.

This clonotype has a handful of counts. The rearrangement uses TRBV12-3 or TRBV12-4 and TRBJ2-1, with D unresolved. The CDR3 has 13 residues. The V and J ends lost 5 bases and 6 bases respectively, with 11 bases between them. CDR3 nucleotides: TGTGCCAGCAGTAACGACAACAGCAATGAGCAGTTCTTC. Its translation is CASSNDNSNEQFF.

CDR3 loop: CSAPTEGNEKLFF. CDR3 bases: TGCAGTGCTCCGACCGAGGGAAATGAAAAACTGTTTTTT. The chain employs TRBV20-1 and TRBJ1-4, with D unresolved. Looked up from germline, CDR1 is DFQATT and CDR2 is SNEGSKA (reference sequence). The CDR3 is 13 amino acids. Deletions cut 5 bases from V and 5 bases from J, with 12 bases between.

V gene TRBV5-1 combines with J gene TRBJ2-3, with D possibly called TRBD1 or TRBD2 (5 bases each). V was pared by 3 bases and J by 1 base, with 18 bases between. The germline CDR1 and CDR2 sequences are SGHRS and YFSETQ. CDR3 length: 17 residues. Here the CDR3 reads CASSSYRDLGRTDTQYF. For the CDR3, the DNA is TGCGCCAGCAGCTCCTACCGGGACCTTGGCCGCACAGATACGCAGTATTTT.

V and J are TRBV7-6 and TRBJ2-2, with D unclear. Trimming pared 8 bases from V and 1 base from J, leaving 5 bases between. The CDR3 loop spans 12 amino acids. The V gene's germline CDR1 is SGHVS and CDR2 FNYEAQ. CDR3 loop: CASAKNTGELFF. CDR3 sequence (DNA): TGTGCCAGCGCCAAGAACACCGGGGAGCTGTTTTTT.

This clonotype was found a few times. The chain recombines TRBV10-3 with TRBJ2-1; possibly TRBD2 for D (5 bases). Germline CDR1 is ENHRY and CDR2 is SYGVKD. The length of the CDR3 is 13 residues. V was shortened by 3 bases and J by 12 bases, with 15 bases between the two germline ends. CDR3 nucleotide sequence: TGTGCCATCAGTGAACCTAGCTCCAGAGGGCAGTTCTTC. Protein product: CAISEPSSRGQFF.

The V call is TRBV15, the J call TRBJ2-5; D tentatively reads TRBD1 or TRBD2 (5 bases each). Trimming shortened V by 0 bases and J by 8 bases, and 10 bases separated the two germline ends. The CDR3 covers 13 residues. Germline CDR1 is LNHNV and CDR2 is YYDKDF (reference sequence). This CDR3 reads CATSRDGAETQYF. The CDR3 DNA sequence: TGTGCCACCAGCAGAGACGGGGCCGAAACCCAGTACTTC. Complete variable domain (other parts from reference TRBV15 and TRBJ2-5): DAMVIQNPRYQVTQFGKPVTLSCSQTLNHNVMYWYQQKSSQAPKLLFHYYDKDFNNEADTPDNFQSRRPNTSFCFLDIRSPGLGDTAMYLCATSRDGAETQYFGPGTRLLVL.

V and J are TRBV20-1 and TRBJ1-3; 7 nucleotides align to TRBD1. Germline V lookup: CDR1 DFQATT, CDR2 SNEGSKA (reference sequence). V was pared by 4 bases and J by 4 bases, with 7 bases of the junction left unmatched. The CDR3 sequence is 14 residues long. CDR3 region: CSAIRTGSGNTIYF. The CDR3 DNA sequence: TGCAGTGCTATCCGGACAGGCAGCGGAAACACCATATATTTT.

In this sample, this clonotype turned up a few times. The chain uses TRBV5-1 and TRBJ2-1; D not certain. The CDR3 loop spans 13 amino acids. Germline V gives CDR1 SGHRS, CDR2 YFSETQ. V lost 5 bases and J lost 0, with 6 bases in between. The CDR3 region has the DNA TGCGCCAGCAGTATCGACTCCTACAATGAGCAGTTCTTC. Its translation is CASSIDSYNEQFF.

This sequence joins TRBV29-1 and TRBJ2-1; 9 bases map to TRBD2. The germline CDR1 and CDR2 sequences are SQVTM and ANQGSEA. The CDR3 is 13 residues long. With V trimmed by 0 bases and J by 15 bases, 9 bases remained unmatched. The CDR3 region is CSVEEGVAGVRFF. CDR3 nucleotides: TGCAGCGTTGAAGAGGGGGTAGCGGGAGTGCGGTTCTTC.

For this clonotype: One end of the junction fails to match germline, which may point to a read error. The gene calls are TRBV20-1 and TRBJ1-5; D unclear. The CDR3 runs to 13 residues. Per germline, CDR1 DFQATT and CDR2 SNEGSKA (reference sequence). CDR3 protein: CSATDYSNQPEHF. CDR3 nucleotides: TGCAGTGCTACCGATTATAGCAATCAGCCCGAGCATTTT.

The chain links TRBV5-1 to TRBJ2-5, with 8 bases identical to TRBD1. The CDR3 contains 14 residues. The V gene end was trimmed by 2 bases and the J gene end by 3 bases; junction bases not matched to a gene: 3. Germline CDR1 and CDR2: SGHRS and YFSETQ. The CDR3 is CASSFRQGKETQYF. CDR3 in DNA: TGCGCCAGCAGCTTTAGACAGGGGAAAGAGACCCAGTACTTC. Full variable domain (remainder filled in from reference TRBV5-1 and TRBJ2-5): KAGVTQTPRYLIKTRGQQVTLSCSPISGHRSVSWYQQTPGQGLQFLFEYFSETQRNKGNFPGRFSGRQFSNSRSEMNVSTLELGDSALYLCASSFRQGKETQYFGPGTRLLVL.

This clonotype has only a few counts. The genes are TRBV5-5 and TRBJ2-2, with a possible D match to TRBD1 (7 bases). The CDR3 is 15 residues long. Germline CDR1 reads SGHKS; CDR2 reads YYEKEE (reference sequence). V was pared by 0 bases and J by 4 bases, with 10 bases between. DNA of the CDR3: TGTGCCAGCAGCTTGGCCAGGGGGGTCACCGGGGAGCTGTTTTTT. Translated: CASSLARGVTGELFF. The complete variable domain, with remaining parts taken from reference TRBV5-5 and TRBJ2-2, reads DAGVTQSPTHLIKTRGQQVTLRCSPISGHKSVSWYQQVLGQGPQFIFQYYEKEERGRGNFPDRFSARQFPNYSSELNVNALLLGDSALYLCASSLARGVTGELFFGEGSRLTVL.

This clonotype was seen only a few times. CDR3 nucleotides: TGCAGTGCTAGAGCGGACGCCTCTGGAAACACCATATATTTT. Translating it yields CSARADASGNTIYF. The V call is TRBV20-1, the J call TRBJ1-3, with D unclear. Germline V CDR1 and CDR2: DFQATT, SNEGSKA (reference sequence). V shed 1 base and J shed 0 bases, with 7 bases lying between them. This CDR3 region has 14 residues.

The chain employs TRBV7-2 and TRBJ2-5; 8 nucleotides agree with TRBD2. V was pared by 4 bases and J by 2 bases, with 6 bases of the junction left unmatched. The germline gives CDR1 SGHTA, CDR2 FQGNSA. The CDR3 contains 15 residues. CDR3 residues: CASSSGTRLQETQYF. The CDR3 DNA follows: TGTGCCAGCAGCTCGGGGACTAGACTACAAGAGACCCAGTACTTC.

The CDR3 is CASSRIPGEETQYF. In nucleotides, the CDR3 is TGCGCCAGCAGCCGCATCCCGGGCGAAGAGACCCAGTACTTC. The chain uses TRBV5-1 and TRBJ2-5; D remains ambiguous. This CDR3 region has 14 residues. The ends were cut back, 4 bases at V and 3 bases at J, with 13 bases in the middle. Germline CDR1 SGHRS, CDR2 YFSETQ.

This clonotype was observed a few times. The chain recombines TRBV3-1 with TRBJ2-7; 7 positions agree with TRBD1. With V trimmed by 3 bases and J by 6 bases, 5 bases remained unmatched. The germline V gene has CDR1 LGHDT and CDR2 YNNKEL (reference sequence). This CDR3 region has 13 residues. The CDR3 nucleotides read TGTGCCAGCAGCCACGGGACAGTCACCGAGCAGTACTTC. This translates into CASSHGTVTEQYF.

The chain is built from TRBV12-3 or TRBV12-4 and TRBJ1-6; no reliable D call. The CDR3 is 15 amino acids. Trimming took off 2 bases at V and 7 bases at J, with 12 bases between the two ends. CDR3 sequence: CASSLTPGPNSPLHF. The CDR3 region has the DNA TGTGCCAGCAGTTTAACTCCGGGCCCGAATTCACCCCTCCACTTT.

This clonotype was picked up a small number of times. The V call is TRBV7-9, the J call TRBJ1-4; D gene uncertain. The CDR3 consists of 14 residues. Trimming took off 6 bases at V and 0 bases at J, with 8 bases between the two ends. Germline lookup yields CDR1 SEHNR and CDR2 FQNEAQ (reference sequence). The CDR3 loop reads CASRRHATNEKLFF. In DNA form, the CDR3 reads TGTGCCAGCAGAAGACACGCAACTAATGAAAAACTGTTTTTT.

V is TRBV10-3 and J is TRBJ2-1; 14 nucleotides match TRBD2. With V trimmed by 6 bases and J by 1 base, 8 bases remained unmatched. The germline V gene has CDR1 ENHRY and CDR2 SYGVKD. CDR3 length: 18 amino acids. The CDR3 spells CAIRPGLAGDGSYNEQFF. The CDR3 DNA follows: TGTGCCATCAGGCCGGGACTAGCGGGAGACGGTTCCTACAATGAGCAGTTCTTC.

Only a few counts were recorded for this clonotype. The chain carries TRBV10-3 and TRBJ1-1; 10 bases agree with TRBD1. Trimming at V came to 8 bases and at J to 1 base, leaving 4 bases not matched to a gene. CDR1 and CDR2 from the germline V gene are ENHRY and SYGVKD. CDR3 length: 14 amino acids. The DNA of the CDR3 is TGTGCCATCCGGGACAGGGGAGAGAACACTGAAGCTTTCTTT. It encodes CAIRDRGENTEAFF.